The rows below give T cell receptor beta chains drawn from one sample of a study of CD8+CD57+ T cells in acquired aplastic anemia. Using its own MiXCR run on the reads, TCRdb lists one record per CDR3 protein. The table records some 92,000 distinct CDR3 sequences, 55% to 70% of them present only once. The specimen was sorted CD4+, CD8+, or CD8+CD57+ T cells (not recorded which) from PBMCs. The receptors derive from a human donor with aplastic anemia. Each CDR3 is given with its conserved first and last residue. Clone size is shown for a subset of rows, as once, few, many or a class of expanded clone.

TRBV10-3	-	TRBJ1-4	CASSSPGTALLFF
TRBV10-3	few	TRBJ1-1	CAIRVKLDTEAFF
TRBV15	-	TRBJ2-6	CATSRETGSGANVLTF
TRBV20-1	-	TRBJ1-2	CSAREMRDNYGYTF
TRBV11-2	-	TRBJ2-1	CASSFDVSSGGQSYNEQFF
TRBV15	-	TRBJ2-5	CATSTPRGTDETQYF
TRBV20-1	many	TRBJ2-3	CSAPGPQGTDTQYF
TRBV20-1	-	TRBJ2-1	CSASPAPPYNEQFF
TRBV20-1	-	TRBJ1-2	CSAGDRVDYGYTF
TRBV9	many	TRBJ1-1	CASSPQGDKNTEAFF
TRBV20-1	many	TRBJ1-1	CSANMDRGKAFF
TRBV25-1	-	TRBJ2-3	CASSDSGGGGDTQYF
TRBV7-9	-	TRBJ2-7	CASSPGQPSYEQYF
TRBV5-1	-	TRBJ2-2	CASSEDRGGGELFF
TRBV7-8	-	TRBJ2-7	CASSLSLAVLSYEQYF
TRBV7-2	-	TRBJ1-2	CASSLGESYGYTF
TRBV7-9	few	TRBJ2-7	CASGGGIEQYF
TRBV5-1	-	TRBJ1-1	CATAGGMNTEAFF
TRBV12-3/TRBV12-4	-	TRBJ2-7	CASSFIGYEQYF
TRBV20-1	-	TRBJ2-1	CSARAQGNEQFF
TRBV20-1	-	TRBJ2-7	CSARDRGRPYEQYF
TRBV11-2	-	TRBJ1-4	CASSLDAAIATNEKLFF
TRBV20-1	many	TRBJ2-7	CSAPLDNPYEQYF
TRBV5-8	many	TRBJ1-6	CASSLGRVPSYNSPLHF
TRBV20-1	-	TRBJ1-2	CSARDQRGNYGYTF
TRBV7-9	-	TRBJ1-5	CASSLALGPQHF
TRBV20-1	-	TRBJ2-7	CSARDLGSYEQYF
TRBV15	-	TRBJ2-1	CATSRDGFSGGANEQFF
TRBV9	once	TRBJ1-1	CASNIPGLTEAFF
TRBV12-3/TRBV12-4	-	TRBJ2-3	CASSKGTGRTQYF
TRBV24-1	-	TRBJ2-3	CATSDPTPRERWSLDTQYF
TRBV3-1	-	TRBJ1-1	CASSPYRGAGTEAFF
TRBV24-1	few	TRBJ1-4	CATSDFGAGSGKLFF
TRBV7-7	-	TRBJ2-2	CASSLINTGELLF
TRBV13	many	TRBJ2-1	CASSNRDRVLNEQFF
TRBV7-9	many	TRBJ2-7	CASSNWAGFSYEQYF
TRBV11-1	-	TRBJ2-1	CASSYGTANEQFF
TRBV12-3/TRBV12-4	-	TRBJ1-6	CASTSSYNSPLHF
TRBV4-1	-	TRBJ2-7	CASSPTSGGNNEQYF
TRBV7-2	-	TRBJ2-1	CASSLAGGFLSEQFF
TRBV7-9	-	TRBJ1-6	CASSSQADSPLHF
TRBV2	-	TRBJ1-1	CARRDTGRNTEAFF
TRBV24-1	-	TRBJ2-1	CATSDPGTAFNEQFF
TRBV7-2	-	TRBJ2-2	CASSLAGGELFF
TRBV3-1	once	TRBJ2-6	CASSQGQGGISGANVLTF
TRBV7-8	-	TRBJ2-7	CASSSDPTYEQYF
TRBV2	-	TRBJ2-1	CASSQGDNEQFF
TRBV28	-	TRBJ2-7	CASSFTGYVAEQYF
TRBV15	-	TRBJ2-1	CATSRASGGGYEQFF
TRBV29-1	few	TRBJ1-1	CSVLDQGNIEAFF
TRBV19	few	TRBJ1-2	CASSPDRGHYGYTF
TRBV10-3	-	TRBJ1-2	CAISESQGDGYTF
TRBV5-1	-	TRBJ1-1	CASSLAQMNTEAFF
TRBV7-9	once	TRBJ2-1	CASSSDRGPTDEQFF
TRBV9	many	TRBJ1-1	CASKGANTEAFF
TRBV7-6	-	TRBJ2-7	CASSLGSNEQYF